This T cell receptor beta chain was recorded in a study of response to subunit inactivated influenza vaccine (dated by TCRdb to 2016 to 2019). A note on the overall study: Deep quantitative T cell receptor repertoire profiling was used in the study to track responses to a trivalent subunit inactivated influenza vaccine.

Findings and caveats that apply to the study as a whole: The authors suggested that each seasonal influenza vaccination may recruit only a limited number of new T cells.

The method was RT-PCR. The reads were generated on an Illumina HiSeq 2500. In TCRdb, the public reads were trimmed at Q25 with fastp and aligned with MiXCR, with productive beta chains retained. Rows with one shared CDR3 protein collapse into an entry with the most common genes and DNA. For this sample there are about 480,000 distinct CDR3 sequences; 10% to 15% appear just once. Over 10% of the sample rests with the top ten. From its cysteine to its phenylalanine, the CDR3 spans 15 amino acids. Just CDR3 DNA is preserved here, 45 bases in frame from base 1. Compared with germline, V lacks 7 bases and J lacks 2 bases; bases without a gene match: 6. CDR1 and CDR2 (SGHTA, FQGNSA) derive from the germline V gene. This clonotype showed up just a few times. There is no known antigen for this receptor. The input lacks base qualities; no much larger clone sits a single base away. The intended sense of this specimen's time point label: more than 35 days after influenza vaccine administration.

This chain is built from TRBV7-2 and TRBJ2-7; 12 nucleotides in the junction match TRBD2. This sequence was found in a man aged 50 to 59 who received an inactivated influenza vaccine. Donor details come from another sample of the same person, matched by shared clones. The specimen was PBMCs from blood, collected roughly 6 weeks after vaccination. At the DNA level, the sequence is TGTGCCAGCACAATCGGACTAGCGGGGACCTACGAGCAGTACTTC. This is translated as CASTIGLAGTYEQYF.